The next 29 T cell receptor beta chains were all read from a single sample in a study of blood T cell repertoires in COVID-19. The method was immunoSEQ multiplex PCR; TCRdb's version includes in-frame clones alone and lacks a portion of them. Of 140,000 to 150,000 clones listed, less than 90% are singletons. The sample consisted of peripheral blood. The source of these receptors is a human donor in a cohort sampled during active COVID-19.

The J gene is TRBJ1-1, the V gene TRBV7-3, with D perhaps TRBD1 (5 bases). This CDR3 is 16 amino acids long. Germline V gives CDR1 SGHTA, CDR2 FQGTGA. V was trimmed by 5 bases and J by 4 bases, leaving 20 bases between them. The CDR3 spells CASSLVLGLGSTEAFF. The CDR3 DNA reads TGTGCCAGCAGCCTTGTTCTGGGGCTGGGATCCACTGAAGCTTTCTTT.

V gene TRBV6-1 combines with J gene TRBJ1-5; possibly TRBD1 for D (6 bases). With 0 bases removed from V and 1 base from J, the gap between germline ends came to 16 bases. This CDR3 has 18 residues. Germline V gene data show CDR1 as MNHNS and CDR2 as SASEGT. CDR3 in amino acids: CASSEAGGGPLSNQPQHF. CDR3 DNA sequence: TGTGCCAGCAGTGAAGCGGGTGGGGGCCCCCTAAGCAATCAGCCCCAGCATTTT.

The chain couples TRBV7-2 to TRBJ1-3; D perhaps matches TRBD1 (5 bases). Germline lookup yields CDR1 SGHTA and CDR2 FQGNSA. V shed 0 bases and J shed 11 bases, with 11 bases lying between them. This CDR3 has 13 residues. The CDR3 DNA is TGTGCCAGCAGCTTAGCGGACGGGGGTTCCATATATTTT. Protein product: CASSLADGGSIYF.

The chain has TRBV28 and TRBJ1-6; no reliable D call. From germline, CDR1 is MDHEN and CDR2 SYDVKM. The CDR3 sequence is 13 residues long. V dropped 2 bases and J dropped 12 bases, with 11 bases sitting between them. The CDR3 sequence is CASSLGPVKPLHF. The CDR3 region has the DNA TGTGCCAGCAGTTTAGGGCCGGTTAAACCCCTCCACTTT.

The chain couples TRBV7-2 to TRBJ1-1; D is possibly TRBD1 (5 bases). Trimming stripped 5 bases from V and 2 bases from J, with 12 bases between. The CDR3 has 14 residues. Germline V CDR1 and CDR2: SGHTA, FQGNSA. The CDR3 region is CASSRRGFNTEAFF. CDR3 in DNA: TGTGCCAGCAGCCGTAGGGGTTTCAACACTGAAGCTTTCTTT.

Concerning this clone itself: A single base separates this from a much larger clone, so it may be a read error. The chain carries TRBV7-9 and TRBJ1-3; D is ambiguous. The CDR3 has 12 residues. The germline V gene encodes CDR1 SEHNR and CDR2 FQNEAQ (reference sequence). Trimming pared 5 bases from V and 1 base from J, leaving 3 bases between. CDR3: CASSQSGNTIYF. In DNA form, the CDR3 reads TGTGCCAGCAGCCAATCTGGAAACACCATATATTTT.

V and J are TRBV5-1 and TRBJ2-1; 9 positions match TRBD1. With 4 bases clipped from V and 4 bases from J, the junction kept 3 bases outside the gene matches. This CDR3 has 14 residues. Germline assignment: CDR1 SGHRS and CDR2 YFSETQ. The CDR3 DNA is TGCGCCAGCAGCCCCGGACAGGGGTACAATGAGCAGTTCTTC. The encoded protein is CASSPGQGYNEQFF. The full variable domain, completed using reference TRBV5-1 and TRBJ2-1, is KAGVTQTPRYLIKTRGQQVTLSCSPISGHRSVSWYQQTPGQGLQFLFEYFSETQRNKGNFPGRFSGRQFSNSRSEMNVSTLELGDSALYLCASSPGQGYNEQFFGPGTRLTVL.

This clone was seen a single time. The chain uses TRBV28 and TRBJ2-2, with TRBD2 matching 8 bases. With V trimmed by 6 bases and J by 5 bases, 11 bases remained unmatched. The CDR3 has 16 residues. Germline lookup yields CDR1 MDHEN and CDR2 SYDVKM. The CDR3 DNA reads TGTGCCAGCAGGCCCCTGGCTACGGGGGGGACCGGGGAGCTGTTTTTT. Its translation is CASRPLATGGTGELFF.

The chain carries TRBV7-2 and TRBJ1-1, with a weak D call TRBD1 (5 bases). The CDR3 has 17 residues. Looked up from germline, CDR1 is SGHTA and CDR2 is FQGNSA. V lost 2 bases to trimming and J lost 4 bases, with 20 bases between them. As DNA, the CDR3 is TGTGCCAGCAGCTTAAGCCAGGGACTCGATTGGGGCACTGAAGCTTTCTTT. It codes for CASSLSQGLDWGTEAFF.

The rearrangement joins TRBV28 to TRBJ2-5; D might be TRBD2 (6 bases). The CDR3 has 15 residues. V gave up 1 base and J gave up 5 bases, with 14 bases separating them. The germline gives CDR1 MDHEN, CDR2 SYDVKM. CDR3 in DNA: TGTGCCAGCAGTTTATTGGGGGGTCTTGGGGAGACCCAGTACTTC. This gives the protein CASSLLGGLGETQYF.

The V gene is TRBV9, the J gene TRBJ2-5, with D perhaps TRBD2 (6 bases). The CDR3 sequence is 15 residues long. V lost 0 bases and J lost 2, with 11 bases in between. Germline V CDR1 and CDR2: SGDLS, YYNGEE. The CDR3 spells CASSVGGLLQETQYF. The CDR3 DNA reads TGTGCCAGCAGCGTAGGGGGACTGCTTCAAGAGACCCAGTACTTC.

The J gene is TRBJ1-1, the V gene TRBV6-5; D perhaps matches TRBD1 (5 bases). This CDR3 spans 16 amino acids. Germline CDR1 and CDR2: MNHEY and SVGAGI. V was cut by 0 bases and J by 0 bases, with 11 bases left in between. CDR3 coding DNA: TGTGCCAGCAGTTACTCGGTTCGGGGGGTGAACACTGAAGCTTTCTTT. Its protein product is CASSYSVRGVNTEAFF.

The genes are TRBV7-2 and TRBJ2-7; no clear D gene. Trimming removed 4 bases from V and 2 bases from J, with 3 bases in between. This CDR3 comprises 11 residues. The V gene's germline CDR1 is SGHTA and CDR2 FQGNSA. The CDR3 region has the DNA TGTGCCAGCAGCTCCGCCTACGAGCAGTACTTC. It codes for CASSSAYEQYF.

The chain has TRBV5-8 and TRBJ2-7; 9 bases match TRBD1. V shed 3 bases, J shed 6 bases, and the junction held 7 bases outside the gene matches. This CDR3 has 14 residues. Germline loops: CDR1 SGHTS, CDR2 YDEGEE. Here the CDR3 reads CASSSDRGLFEQYF. For the CDR3, the DNA is TGTGCCAGCAGCTCCGACAGGGGGTTATTCGAGCAGTACTTC.

This chain links TRBV7-3 with TRBJ2-2, with D tentatively TRBD2 (6 bases). From germline, CDR1 is SGHTA and CDR2 FQGTGA. The CDR3 is made up of 14 amino acids. V lost 2 bases to trimming and J lost 8 bases, with 12 bases between them. The CDR3 DNA reads TGTGCCAGCAGCTTACCCACGACTAGTGGGGAGCTGTTTTTT. Its protein is CASSLPTTSGELFF. The variable domain in full, with the rest retrieved from reference TRBV7-3 and TRBJ2-2, is GAGVSQTPSNKVTEKGKYVELRCDPISGHTALYWYRQSLGQGPEFLIYFQGTGAADDSGLPNDRFFAVRPEGSVSTLKIQRTERGDSAVYLCASSLPTTSGELFFGEGSRLTVL.

This clone was recorded only once. This chain connects TRBV5-8 to TRBJ2-6, with D hard to call. Trimming pared 1 base from V and 1 base from J, leaving 12 bases between. The CDR3 is 17 amino acids. Germline values: CDR1 SGHTS, CDR2 YDEGEE. For the CDR3, the DNA is TGTGCCAGCAGCTTGTGGCCAACGGAGTCTGGGGCCAACGTCCTGACTTTC. Its translation: CASSLWPTESGANVLTF.

The chain employs TRBV9 and TRBJ1-3; 7 nucleotides line up with TRBD1. Losses at the gene ends were 0 bases for V and 4 bases for J; bases not matched to a gene: 4. From germline, CDR1 is SGDLS and CDR2 YYNGEE. The CDR3 covers 15 residues. The CDR3 protein is CASSVGQGQGNTIYF. The CDR3 bases are TGTGCCAGCAGCGTAGGACAGGGCCAGGGAAACACCATATATTTT.

The CDR3 DNA follows: TGTGCCAGCAGCCAAGATCGTGTCGGGCCGGCAGGGTTTAAGGAGACCCAGTACTTC. The encoded protein is CASSQDRVGPAGFKETQYF. The genes are TRBV14 and TRBJ2-5; possibly TRBD1 for D (5 bases). This CDR3 region has 19 residues. CDR1 and CDR2 from the germline V gene are SGHDN and FVKESK. The germline V and J ends were trimmed by 0 bases and 5 bases, with 25 bases remaining between them. Based on the CDR3 plus reference TRBV14 and TRBJ2-5, the full variable domain is EAGVTQFPSHSVIEKGQTVTLRCDPISGHDNLYWYRRVMGKEIKFLLHFVKESKQDESGMPNNRFLAERTGGTYSTLKVQPAELEDSGVYFCASSQDRVGPAGFKETQYFGPGTRLLVL.

The CDR3 is CASSEGRTAHGYTF. The CDR3 DNA is TGTGCCAGCAGTGAAGGGCGGACAGCTCATGGCTACACCTTC. This rearrangement joins TRBV6-1 to TRBJ1-2, with a weak D call TRBD1 (6 bases). V was pared by 1 base and J by 6 bases, with 12 bases between. CDR3 length equals 14 residues. Per the germline V gene, CDR1 is MNHNS and CDR2 is SASEGT.

Only one count was recorded for this clone. The chain links TRBV3-1 (or the pseudogene TRBV3-2) to TRBJ1-2, with 10 bases matching TRBD1. The germline CDR1 and CDR2 sequences are LGHDT and YNNKEL (reference sequence). The CDR3 runs to 15 residues. V shed 3 bases, J shed 7 bases, and the junction held 8 bases outside the gene matches. The CDR3 sequence: CASSHGGTGVSGYTF. The DNA of the CDR3 is TGTGCCAGCAGCCACGGTGGGACAGGGGTCTCTGGCTACACCTTC.

The rearrangement uses TRBV5-1 and TRBJ2-7; 9 bases align to TRBD1. V shed 4 bases, J shed 6 bases, and the junction held 11 bases outside the gene matches. The CDR3 extends over 15 amino acids. Looked up from germline, CDR1 is SGHRS and CDR2 is YFSETQ. The CDR3 nucleotides are TGCGCCAGCAGCCTAGGGGACAGGGAAACAGCCGAGCAGTACTTC. Its translation: CASSLGDRETAEQYF.

This chain connects TRBV2 to TRBJ1-1; D is ambiguous. The CDR3 runs to 15 residues. V lost 5 bases, J lost 5 bases, and 18 bases lay in between. Germline assignment: CDR1 SNHLY and CDR2 FYNNEI. CDR3 coding DNA: TGTGCCAGCAGTCCTAAGGGTGGAGGTAGGACTGAAGCTTTCTTT. This codes for CASSPKGGGRTEAFF.

This clone appeared once. This rearrangement joins TRBV14 to TRBJ2-7, with D perhaps matching TRBD1 (5 bases). CDR1 is SGHDN, CDR2 FVKESK, per germline. The CDR3 totals 15 residues. V gave up 4 bases and J gave up 0 bases, with 13 bases separating them. Here the CDR3 reads CASSPTQGYSYEQYF. In nucleotides, the CDR3 is TGTGCCAGCAGCCCCACTCAGGGATACTCCTACGAGCAGTACTTC.

The chain recombines TRBV30 with TRBJ1-2, with 8 bases that match TRBD1. Germline V gene data show CDR1 as GTSNPN and CDR2 as SVGIG (reference sequence). Trimming removed 4 bases from V and 7 bases from J; junction bases left unmatched: 5. CDR3 size: 12 residues. The CDR3 DNA follows: TGTGCCTGGAAAGGGACAGGATTTGGCTACACCTTC. Its translation: CAWKGTGFGYTF.

The chain is built from TRBV28 and TRBJ1-2; D not resolved. The V end lost 2 bases, the J end lost 8 bases, and 12 bases lay between the germline ends. The CDR3 sequence is 13 residues long. From germline, CDR1 is MDHEN and CDR2 SYDVKM. DNA for the CDR3: TGTGCCAGCAGTTTAAAAATGCAGATAGGCTACACCTTC. It encodes CASSLKMQIGYTF.

The genes are TRBV9 and TRBJ1-3; possibly TRBD1 for D (5 bases). CDR3 length: 16 amino acids. Germline CDR1 reads SGDLS; CDR2 reads YYNGEE. V lost 2 bases, J lost 0 bases, and 12 bases lay in between. CDR3 bases: TGTGCCAGCAGCGTCGGTCGCAGGGACTCTGGAAACACCATATATTTT. It translates to CASSVGRRDSGNTIYF.

V is TRBV14 and J is TRBJ1-6, with D possibly being TRBD1 (5 bases). Per the germline V gene, CDR1 is SGHDN and CDR2 is FVKESK. This CDR3 comprises 15 residues. Trimming removed 0 bases at V and 8 bases at J, with 11 bases between. The CDR3 loop reads CASSQDVGGYSPLHF. The CDR3 DNA reads as TGTGCCAGCAGCCAAGATGTCGGGGGGTATTCACCCCTCCACTTT.

The chain uses TRBV6-6 and TRBJ1-2; 11 bases are shared with TRBD1. The CDR3 loop spans 15 amino acids. Germline CDR1 and CDR2: MNHNY and SVGAGI (reference sequence). V gave up 5 bases and J gave up 8 bases; unmatched junction bases: 10. CDR3 sequence: CASSPNRDRGSGYTF. The CDR3 region has the DNA TGTGCCAGCAGTCCGAACCGGGACAGGGGGTCCGGCTACACCTTC.

The rearrangement links TRBV7-9 to TRBJ1-3; the D is unclear. The ends were cut back, 2 bases at V and 0 bases at J, with 17 bases in the middle. Germline-derived CDR1 and CDR2 are SEHNR and FQNEAQ (reference sequence). This CDR3 region has 18 residues. This CDR3 reads CASSLRVATMGSGNTIYF. The CDR3 coding sequence is TGTGCCAGCAGCTTACGGGTTGCAACTATGGGCTCTGGAAACACCATATATTTT.